The 11 T cell receptor beta chains in this list originate from one sample, sequenced in a study of technical replicates of blood from a handful of donors. The data were produced by immunoSEQ multiplex PCR, yet TCRdb's version contains in-frame clones alone and is incomplete. The table includes 14,000 or so clones, approximately 84% detected once. The sequencing sample was made of PBMCs. The origin of the receptors is a human donor in good health.

This chain links TRBV18 with TRBJ1-2; 7 bases are shared with TRBD1. This CDR3 is built from 13 residues. CDR1 KGHSH and CDR2 LQKENI come from the germline V gene. V trimming: 3 bases; J trimming: 7 bases; junction bases outside the gene matches: 5. DNA for the CDR3: TGTGCCAGCTCACCGTCGGCAGGGGGTGGCTACACCTTC. This encodes CASSPSAGGGYTF.

The chain employs TRBV7-2 and TRBJ2-7; D unresolved. V was clipped by 0 bases and J by 0 bases, with 6 bases between them. Germline loops: CDR1 SGHTA, CDR2 FQGNSA. The CDR3 contains 14 residues. In DNA form, the CDR3 reads TGTGCCAGCAGCTTAGCGCGCACCTCCTACGAGCAGTACTTC. As protein: CASSLARTSYEQYF.

In regard to this clone: Other DNA sequences in the same sample also yield this CDR3. The V call is TRBV30, the J call TRBJ1-2; no clear D gene. Germline V lookup: CDR1 GTSNPN, CDR2 SVGIG (reference sequence). The CDR3 length is 11 residues. Deletions cut 2 bases from V and 8 bases from J, with 9 bases between. The CDR3 region is CAWSRRLGYTF. Written as DNA, the CDR3 is TGTGCCTGGAGTCGCCGTCTAGGCTACACCTTC.

The V and J genes are TRBV5-4 and TRBJ2-7, with D perhaps matching TRBD2 (6 bases). From germline, CDR1 is SGHNT and CDR2 YYREEE (reference sequence). The CDR3 is 14 residues long. V was cut by 4 bases and J by 2 bases, with 13 bases left in between. CDR3 DNA: TGTGCCAGCAGCAAAGAAGGGAGGACCTACGAGCAGTACTTC. This translates into CASSKEGRTYEQYF.

The gene calls are TRBV27 and TRBJ1-1, with a weak D call TRBD1 (6 bases). Germline CDR1 MNHEY, CDR2 SMNVEV (reference sequence). The CDR3 is 14 amino acids. V gave up 6 bases and J gave up 4 bases, with 15 bases separating them. The CDR3 here is CASSPLQGSTEAFF. As DNA, the CDR3 is TGTGCCAGCAGCCCATTACAGGGTAGCACTGAAGCTTTCTTT.

This chain uses TRBV7-2 with TRBJ1-2; TRBD1 matches at 9 bases. Germline lookup yields CDR1 SGHTA and CDR2 FQGNSA. The V and J ends lost 3 bases and 7 bases, in that order; junction bases with no gene match: 3. This CDR3 has 13 residues. Here the CDR3 DNA reads TGTGCCAGCAGCTTTGGACAGGGGACTGGCTACACCTTC. Its translation is CASSFGQGTGYTF.

The rearrangement joins TRBV4-1 to TRBJ2-1, with 10 bases lining up with TRBD2. The ends lost 4 bases at V and 1 base at J; junction bases unmatched: 4. This CDR3 is 16 amino acids long. CDR1 and CDR2 from the germline V gene are MGHRA and YSYEKL. The CDR3 here is CASSRGLAESYNEQFF. The DNA of the CDR3 is TGCGCCAGCAGCCGCGGACTAGCGGAATCCTACAATGAGCAGTTCTTC.

The V and J genes are TRBV6-6 and TRBJ2-7; a possible D gene is TRBD2 (7 bases). The V gene lost 2 bases and the J gene lost 3 bases, with 11 bases spanning the gap. The length of the CDR3 is 14 residues. Germline V gene sequence: CDR1 MNHNY, CDR2 SVGAGI (reference sequence). CDR3 coding DNA: TGTGCCAGCAGTTACAAGGGGGAGGGCTACGAGCAGTACTTC. This translates into CASSYKGEGYEQYF.

The V gene is TRBV10-3, the J gene TRBJ2-3, with a weak D call TRBD2 (5 bases). V shed 2 bases and J shed 4 bases, with 16 bases lying between them. Germline values: CDR1 ENHRY, CDR2 SYGVKD. The CDR3 spans 16 residues. The CDR3 nucleotides read TGTGCCATCAGTGAGAGACTTGAGGTGGGAGCAGATACGCAGTATTTT. Amino acids: CAISERLEVGADTQYF.

This clone was counted a few times. V gene TRBV6-1 combines with J gene TRBJ1-2; 10 bases map to TRBD1. The CDR3 totals 15 residues. V trimming: 5 bases; J trimming: 8 bases; junction bases outside the gene matches: 11. Germline assignment: CDR1 MNHNS and CDR2 SASEGT. CDR3 nucleotide sequence: TGTGCCAGCAGTCAAGACAGGGGGCGAGTGTTCGGCTACACCTTC. Protein: CASSQDRGRVFGYTF.

This rearrangement joins TRBV19 to TRBJ2-1, with TRBD1 matching 8 bases. Germline V gene lookup returns CDR1 LNHDA and CDR2 SQIVND (reference sequence). J gave up 4 bases and V 1 base, and 6 bases lay outside the gene matches. The CDR3 has 16 amino acids. The chain's CDR3 is CASSIAGTGFYNEQFF. The CDR3 DNA reads TGTGCCAGTAGTATAGCCGGGACAGGATTTTACAATGAGCAGTTCTTC. The full variable domain, in which reference TRBV19 and TRBJ2-1 provide the parts outside the CDR3, is DGGITQSPKYLFRKEGQNVTLSCEQNLNHDAMYWYRQDPGQGLRLIYYSQIVNDFQKGDIAEGYSVSREKKESFPLTVTSAQKNPTAFYLCASSIAGTGFYNEQFFGPGTRLTVL.